The 20 T cell receptor beta chains below were found in one sample sequenced in a study of OX40 agonist ivuxolimab in advanced cancers. The method was immunoSEQ multiplex PCR; TCRdb's version includes in-frame clones alone and lacks a portion of them. The data contain 60,000 to 100,000 clones, more than 80% of them singletons. Sequenced material: CD4+ or CD8+ T cells sorted from blood, taken in a trial of the OX40 agonist ivuxolimab. Receptor source: an adult with an advanced solid tumor such as melanoma, head and neck, liver or kidney cancer.

This sequence joins TRBV18 and TRBJ2-5, with 7 bases lining up with TRBD1. CDR1 and CDR2 from the germline V gene are KGHSH and LQKENI. Trimming at V came to 4 bases and at J to 5 bases, leaving 4 bases not matched to a gene. This CDR3 comprises 13 residues. Here the CDR3 DNA reads TGTGCCAGCTCACGCGGACAGGAGGAGACCCAGTACTTC. It specifies CASSRGQEETQYF.

The rearrangement uses TRBV6-4 and TRBJ1-2; D remains unclear. The CDR3 has 12 residues. V lost 2 bases and J lost 7, with 8 bases in between. Germline assignment: CDR1 MRHNA and CDR2 SNTAGT. The CDR3 protein is CASSDEIGGYTF. The CDR3 DNA sequence: TGTGCCAGCAGTGACGAAATTGGTGGCTACACCTTC.

This rearrangement joins TRBV5-1 to TRBJ1-1; no reliable D call. This CDR3 is built from 14 residues. The germline CDR1 and CDR2 sequences are SGHRS and YFSETQ. V lost 5 bases and J lost 4, with 15 bases in between. CDR3 in amino acids: CASRVRVASTEAFF. The CDR3 DNA reads as TGCGCCAGCAGGGTTCGGGTTGCCAGCACTGAAGCTTTCTTT.

The chain couples TRBV7-2 to TRBJ2-2; D is possibly TRBD1 or TRBD2 (5 bases each). This CDR3 is built from 15 residues. The V end was cut by 9 bases, the J end by 0 bases, with 14 bases between. Germline CDR1 SGHTA, CDR2 FQGNSA. CDR3 coding DNA: TGTGCCAGTCGTTCGGGACCCCCGAACACCGGGGAGCTGTTTTTT. This sequence encodes CASRSGPPNTGELFF. Complete variable domain (other parts from reference TRBV7-2 and TRBJ2-2): GAGVSQSPSNKVTEKGKDVELRCDPISGHTALYWYRQSLGQGLEFLIYFQGNSAPDKSGLPSDRFSAERTGGSVSTLTIQRTQQEDSAVYLCASRSGPPNTGELFFGEGSRLTVL.

The V gene is TRBV30, the J gene TRBJ1-4; 7 positions match TRBD1. V was pared by 8 bases and J by 8 bases, with 17 bases of the junction left unmatched. The CDR3 contains 15 residues. From germline, CDR1 is GTSNPN and CDR2 SVGIG (reference sequence). CDR3 sequence reads: CAGARQGRDREKLFF. CDR3 DNA sequence: TGTGCCGGGGCCCGACAGGGTCGGGATAGGGAAAAACTGTTTTTT.

The chain combines TRBV6-1 with TRBJ2-1; the D gene could be TRBD1 or TRBD2 (6 bases each). Trimming took off 0 bases at V and 8 bases at J, with 14 bases between the two ends. The germline V gene has CDR1 MNHNS and CDR2 SASEGT. The CDR3 length is 15 residues. CDR3 DNA: TGTGCCAGCAGTGAAGCGGGGGGCCAGTCCTATGAGCAGTTCTTC. As protein: CASSEAGGQSYEQFF.

The chain couples TRBV2 to TRBJ1-5; D not resolved. Trimming pared 3 bases from V and 4 bases from J, leaving 13 bases between. CDR1 is SNHLY, CDR2 FYNNEI, per germline. The CDR3 sequence is 15 residues long. The CDR3 here is CASSDGRQPNQPQHF. CDR3 in DNA: TGTGCCAGCAGTGATGGAAGGCAGCCAAATCAGCCCCAGCATTTT.

The V and J genes are TRBV19 and TRBJ2-3, with TRBD2 as a possible D gene (5 bases). This CDR3 has 14 amino acids. The V gene lost 6 bases and the J gene lost 5 bases, with 15 bases spanning the gap. CDR1 and CDR2 from the germline V gene are LNHDA and SQIVND (reference sequence). CDR3 sequence: CASSFAGLQDTQYF. DNA for the CDR3: TGTGCCAGTAGCTTTGCGGGTCTACAAGATACGCAGTATTTT.

This clone was picked up a small number of times. The chain joins TRBV28 to TRBJ1-2, with a possible D match to TRBD1 (5 bases). This CDR3 has 15 residues. Trimming shortened V by 3 bases and J by 3 bases, and 14 bases separated the two germline ends. Germline V gene lookup returns CDR1 MDHEN and CDR2 SYDVKM. The CDR3 sequence is CASSFPAGGDYGYTF. The CDR3 DNA reads TGTGCCAGCAGTTTCCCCGCCGGGGGGGACTATGGCTACACCTTC.

The chain carries TRBV10-3 and TRBJ2-1, with TRBD2 matching 8 bases. This CDR3 has 12 amino acids. With 11 bases clipped from V and 8 bases from J, the junction kept 8 bases outside the gene matches. The germline V gene has CDR1 ENHRY and CDR2 SYGVKD. CDR3 DNA: TGTGCCGTCCGGGGGGGTTTAGATGAGCAGTTCTTC. It codes for CAVRGGLDEQFF.

The DNA for the CDR3 is TGTGCCAGCAGCTTCTTGCCCCAGGATACGCAGTATTTT. Translating gives CASSFLPQDTQYF. The chain uses TRBV7-9 and TRBJ2-3; D not resolved. Germline CDR1 and CDR2: SEHNR and FQNEAQ (reference sequence). The CDR3 length is 13 residues. V lost 3 bases and J lost 6, with 10 bases in between. Together with reference TRBV7-9 and TRBJ2-3, the CDR3 gives the full variable domain: DTGVSQNPRHKITKRGQNVTFRCDPISEHNRLYWYRQTLGQGPEFLTYFQNEAQLEKSRLLSDRFSAERPKGSFSTLEIQRTEQGDSAMYLCASSFLPQDTQYFGPGTRLTVL.

This clone turned up a few times. In the same sample, other DNA sequences code for this CDR3. J is TRBJ1-4 and V is TRBV5-1; the match to TRBD1 covers 9 bases. Losses at the gene ends were 0 bases for V and 8 bases for J; bases not matched to a gene: 2. The germline gives CDR1 SGHRS, CDR2 YFSETQ. This CDR3 region has 14 residues. In DNA form, the CDR3 reads TGCGCCAGCAGCTTGGGACAGGGGGGAGAAAAACTGTTTTTT. The encoded protein is CASSLGQGGEKLFF.

This chain uses TRBV19 with TRBJ2-3, with no clear D. Trimming removed 3 bases at V and 1 base at J, with 8 bases between. CDR3 length equals 14 residues. Germline loops: CDR1 LNHDA, CDR2 SQIVND (reference sequence). CDR3 sequence: CASSMSGGTDTQYF. The CDR3 bases are TGTGCCAGTAGTATGAGTGGGGGCACAGATACGCAGTATTTT.

The rearrangement joins TRBV25-1 to TRBJ2-7; D is possibly TRBD1 (5 bases). Per germline, CDR1 MGHDK and CDR2 SYGVNS. The CDR3 extends over 16 amino acids. V shed 1 base and J shed 0 bases, with 13 bases lying between them. CDR3 nucleotides: TGTGCCAGCAGTGAATGGAGTCAGGGAAACTCCTACGAGCAGTACTTC. It codes for CASSEWSQGNSYEQYF.

The V and J genes are TRBV29-1 and TRBJ2-7, with 10 bases aligning to TRBD1. This CDR3 region has 14 residues. J lost 5 bases, V lost 6 bases, and 10 bases had no gene match. In germline, CDR1 is SQVTM, CDR2 ANQGSEA. CDR3: CSVSPGTGVNEQYF. The CDR3 DNA follows: TGCAGCGTCTCCCCCGGGACAGGGGTCAACGAGCAGTACTTC.

The chain is built from TRBV7-8 and TRBJ1-1; D not certain. The CDR3 sequence is 15 residues long. CDR1 and CDR2 from the germline V gene are SGHVS and FQNEAQ. V gave up 3 bases and J gave up 0 bases, with 11 bases separating them. The CDR3 nucleotides are TGTGCCAGCAGCTTCGCAGGTTTAATGAACACTGAAGCTTTCTTT. This encodes CASSFAGLMNTEAFF. The full variable domain, its missing parts supplied by reference TRBV7-8 and TRBJ1-1, is GAGVSQSPRYKVAKRGQDVALRCDPISGHVSLFWYQQALGQGPEFLTYFQNEAQLDKSGLPSDRFFAERPEGSVSTLKIQRTQQEDSAVYLCASSFAGLMNTEAFFGQGTRLTVV.

The chain links TRBV18 to TRBJ2-3; D remains unclear. Germline V CDR1 and CDR2: KGHSH, LQKENI. The V gene lost 3 bases and the J gene lost 0 bases, with 7 bases spanning the gap. The CDR3 has 14 amino acids. The CDR3 loop reads CASSPPASTDTQYF. The CDR3, as DNA: TGTGCCAGCTCACCCCCCGCTAGCACAGATACGCAGTATTTT.

The genes are TRBV6-6 and TRBJ1-2; 9 bases match TRBD1. This CDR3 region has 14 residues. V lost 6 bases, J lost 5 bases, and 7 bases stayed unmatched. Germline V gene data show CDR1 as MNHNY and CDR2 as SVGAGI (reference sequence). The CDR3 loop reads CASSSTGGWYGYTF. The CDR3 DNA is TGTGCCAGCAGCTCTACAGGGGGCTGGTATGGCTACACCTTC.

This clone was recorded a few times. The V gene is TRBV28, the J gene TRBJ2-7; 8 bases agree with TRBD1. The germline CDR1 and CDR2 sequences are MDHEN and SYDVKM. There are 15 residues in the CDR3. J gave up 4 bases and V 6 bases, and 11 bases lay outside the gene matches. The DNA for the CDR3 is TGTGCCAGCAGGTCCGACAGGGGCCAACGATACGAGCAGTACTTC. As protein: CASRSDRGQRYEQYF.

The chain carries TRBV5-1 and TRBJ2-5, with D possibly being TRBD1 (6 bases). Between the trimmed V and J ends, which lost 0 bases and 1 base, there was a span of 10 bases. Germline V gene sequence: CDR1 SGHRS, CDR2 YFSETQ. This CDR3 has 15 amino acids. This chain's CDR3 is CASSLARQAQETQYF. The DNA of the CDR3 is TGCGCCAGCAGCTTGGCCCGACAGGCCCAAGAGACCCAGTACTTC.